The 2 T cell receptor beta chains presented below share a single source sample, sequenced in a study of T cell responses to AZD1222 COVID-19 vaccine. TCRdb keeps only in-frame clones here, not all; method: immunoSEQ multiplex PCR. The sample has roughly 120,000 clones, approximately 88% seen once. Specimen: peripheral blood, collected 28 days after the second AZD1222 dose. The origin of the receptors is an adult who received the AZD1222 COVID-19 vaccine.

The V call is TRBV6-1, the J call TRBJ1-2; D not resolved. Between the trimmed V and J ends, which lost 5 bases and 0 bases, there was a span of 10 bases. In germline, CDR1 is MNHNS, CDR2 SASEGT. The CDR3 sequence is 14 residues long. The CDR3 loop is CASSSAGTNYGYTF. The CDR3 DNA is TGTGCCAGCAGTTCCGCTGGAACTAACTATGGCTACACCTTC.

The CDR3, as DNA: TGTGCCAGCAGCCCCGGGACGGAGAATGAGCAGTTCTTC. Protein product: CASSPGTENEQFF. J is TRBJ2-1 and V is TRBV7-2, with D possibly called TRBD1 or TRBD2 (5 bases each). The CDR3 spans 13 residues. V dropped 5 bases and J dropped 7 bases, with 12 bases sitting between them. Per germline, CDR1 SGHTA and CDR2 FQGNSA. Together with reference TRBV7-2 and TRBJ2-1, the CDR3 gives the full variable domain: GAGVSQSPSNKVTEKGKDVELRCDPISGHTALYWYRQSLGQGLEFLIYFQGNSAPDKSGLPSDRFSAERTGGSVSTLTIQRTQQEDSAVYLCASSPGTENEQFFGPGTRLTVL.